Detailed here is one T cell receptor (beta chain). This CDR3 region has 13 residues. Germline lookup yields CDR1 SQVTM and CDR2 ANQGSEA. V dropped 6 bases and J dropped 0 bases, with 8 bases sitting between them. PCR involved 60 Vbeta and 13 Jbeta primers. The data were produced by immunoSEQ multiplex PCR, yet TCRdb's version contains in-frame clones alone and is incomplete. The table lists roughly 120,000 clones, 65% to 80% of them singletons. The sample is drawn from a study of cytomegalovirus exposure and HLA in healthy donors. This clonotype was obtained from a woman aged 60-75 years in good health and CMV-seropositive. V is TRBV29-1 and J is TRBJ2-2; maybe TRBD1 (6 bases). Input material: PBMCs. Written as DNA, the CDR3 is TGCAGCGTAGACAGGACGAACACCGGGGAGCTGTTTTTT. Amino acid sequence: CSVDRTNTGELFF.